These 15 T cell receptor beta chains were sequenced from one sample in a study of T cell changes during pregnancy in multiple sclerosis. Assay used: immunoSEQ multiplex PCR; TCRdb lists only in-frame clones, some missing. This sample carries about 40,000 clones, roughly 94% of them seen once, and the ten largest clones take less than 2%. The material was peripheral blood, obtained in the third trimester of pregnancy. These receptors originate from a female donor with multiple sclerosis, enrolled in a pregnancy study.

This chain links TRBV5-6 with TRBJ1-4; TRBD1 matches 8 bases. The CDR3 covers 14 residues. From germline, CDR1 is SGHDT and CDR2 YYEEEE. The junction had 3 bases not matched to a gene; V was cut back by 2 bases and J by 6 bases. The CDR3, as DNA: TGTGCCAGCAGCTTCCAGGGGGCCGATGAAAAACTGTTTTTT. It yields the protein CASSFQGADEKLFF.

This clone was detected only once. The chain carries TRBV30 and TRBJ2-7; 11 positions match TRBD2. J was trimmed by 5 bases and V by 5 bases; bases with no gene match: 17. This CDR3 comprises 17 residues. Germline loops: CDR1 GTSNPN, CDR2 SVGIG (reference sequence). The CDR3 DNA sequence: TGTGCCTGGCGACAGGGGACTAGCGGATCATGGTTTAACGAGCAGTACTTC. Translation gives CAWRQGTSGSWFNEQYF.

The CDR3 nucleotides read TGTGCCAGCAGCCTTAACAGAGATACGCAGTATTTT. Translated: CASSLNRDTQYF. The chain couples TRBV11-2 to TRBJ2-3, with unresolved D. Looked up from germline, CDR1 is SGHAT and CDR2 is FQNNGV. The CDR3 runs 12 residues. V dropped 5 bases and J dropped 5 bases, with 8 bases sitting between them.

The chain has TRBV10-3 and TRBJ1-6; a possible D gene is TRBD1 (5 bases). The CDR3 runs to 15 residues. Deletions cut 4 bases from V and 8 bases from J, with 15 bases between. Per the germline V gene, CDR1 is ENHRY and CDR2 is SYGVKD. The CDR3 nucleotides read TGTGCCATCAGTGGACACGGACGGGGGTATTCACCCCTCCACTTT. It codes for CAISGHGRGYSPLHF.

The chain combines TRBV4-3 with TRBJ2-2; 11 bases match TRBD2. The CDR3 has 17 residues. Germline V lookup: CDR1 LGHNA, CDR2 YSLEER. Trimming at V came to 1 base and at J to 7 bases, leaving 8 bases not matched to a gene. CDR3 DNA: TGCGCCAGCAGCCAAGGGGGTACTAGCGGGAGTGGCGGGGAGCTGTTTTTT. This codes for CASSQGGTSGSGGELFF.

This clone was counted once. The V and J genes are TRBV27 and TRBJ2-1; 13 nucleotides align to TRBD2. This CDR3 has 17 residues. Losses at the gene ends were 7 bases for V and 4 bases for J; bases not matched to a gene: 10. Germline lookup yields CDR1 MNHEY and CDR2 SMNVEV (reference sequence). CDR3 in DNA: TGTGCCAGCAAAGGACTAGCGGGAGTCTTCTTTTACAATGAGCAGTTCTTC. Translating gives CASKGLAGVFFYNEQFF.

For the CDR3, the DNA is TGTGCCAGCAGTGTAAATAGCGGGGGACCCTACGAGCAGTACTTC. This translates into CASSVNSGGPYEQYF. This sequence joins TRBV28 and TRBJ2-7; the match to TRBD2 covers 9 bases. V trimming: 5 bases; J trimming: 2 bases; junction bases outside the gene matches: 7. Germline lookup yields CDR1 MDHEN and CDR2 SYDVKM. This CDR3 spans 15 amino acids.

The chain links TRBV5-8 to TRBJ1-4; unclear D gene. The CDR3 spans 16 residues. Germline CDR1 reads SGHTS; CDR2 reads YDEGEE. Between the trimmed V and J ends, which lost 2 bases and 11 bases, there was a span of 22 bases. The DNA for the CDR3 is TGTGCCAGCAGCTTTTTCTTGGAGGACGACTACGGGAAACTGTTTTTT. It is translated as CASSFFLEDDYGKLFF.

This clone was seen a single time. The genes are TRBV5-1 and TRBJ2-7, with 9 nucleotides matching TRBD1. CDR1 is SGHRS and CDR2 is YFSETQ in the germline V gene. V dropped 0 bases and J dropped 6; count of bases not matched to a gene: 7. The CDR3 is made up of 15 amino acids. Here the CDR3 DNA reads TGCGCCAGCAGCTTGGCCATGGGGACAGGGTCCGAGCAGTACTTC. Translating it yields CASSLAMGTGSEQYF.

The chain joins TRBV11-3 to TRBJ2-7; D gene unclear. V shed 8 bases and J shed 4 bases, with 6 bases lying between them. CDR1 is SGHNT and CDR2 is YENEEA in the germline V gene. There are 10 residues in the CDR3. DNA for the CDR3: TGTGCCAGCTTAGATTACGAGCAGTACTTC. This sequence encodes CASLDYEQYF.

CDR3 in DNA: TGCGCCAGCAGCACCCGGGACACTGAAAAACTGTTTTTT. This codes for CASSTRDTEKLFF. The V and J genes are TRBV5-1 and TRBJ1-4; D possibly corresponds to TRBD1 (6 bases). The germline V gene encodes CDR1 SGHRS and CDR2 YFSETQ. This CDR3 is 13 amino acids long. V was cut by 4 bases and J by 7 bases, with 11 bases left in between.

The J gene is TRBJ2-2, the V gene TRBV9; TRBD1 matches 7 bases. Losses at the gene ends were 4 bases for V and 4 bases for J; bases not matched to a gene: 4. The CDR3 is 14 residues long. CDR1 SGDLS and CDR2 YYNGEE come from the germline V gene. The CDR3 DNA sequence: TGTGCCAGCAGCATATACAGGGGCACCGGGGAGCTGTTTTTT. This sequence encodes CASSIYRGTGELFF.

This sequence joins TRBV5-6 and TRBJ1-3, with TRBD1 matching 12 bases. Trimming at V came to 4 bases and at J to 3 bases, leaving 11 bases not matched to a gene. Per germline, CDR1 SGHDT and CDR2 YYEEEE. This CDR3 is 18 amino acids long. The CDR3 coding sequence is TGTGCCAGCAGCCCCCCAGAGGGACAGGGGGCAGGTGGAAACACCATATATTTT. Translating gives CASSPPEGQGAGGNTIYF.

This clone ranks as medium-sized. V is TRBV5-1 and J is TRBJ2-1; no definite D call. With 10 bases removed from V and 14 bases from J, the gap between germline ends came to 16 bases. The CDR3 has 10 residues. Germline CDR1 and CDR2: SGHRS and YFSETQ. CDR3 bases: TGCGCCCGCCATAAAAACCGGGAGTTCTTC. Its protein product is CARHKNREFF. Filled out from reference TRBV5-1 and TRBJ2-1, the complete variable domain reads KAGVTQTPRYLIKTRGQQVTLSCSPISGHRSVSWYQQTPGQGLQFLFEYFSETQRNKGNFPGRFSGRQFSNSRSEMNVSTLELGDSALYLCARHKNREFFGPGTRLTVL.

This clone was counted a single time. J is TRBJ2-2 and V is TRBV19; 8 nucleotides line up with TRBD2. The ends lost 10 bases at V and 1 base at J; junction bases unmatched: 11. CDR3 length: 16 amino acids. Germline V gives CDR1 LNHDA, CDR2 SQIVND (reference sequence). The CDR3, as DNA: TGTGCCACCAACCTGCGGGAGGTGGGGAACACCGGGGAGCTGTTTTTT. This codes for CATNLREVGNTGELFF.